Listed here are 28 T cell receptor beta chains from one sample, sequenced in a study of T cell responses to AZD1222 COVID-19 vaccine. The method was immunoSEQ multiplex PCR; TCRdb's version includes in-frame clones alone and lacks a portion of them. The repertoire has hundreds of thousands of clones, almost 95% of them found once; the top ten carry 0.55%. The sequencing here drew on peripheral blood, taken 28 days after the second AZD1222 dose. The receptors stem from an adult who received the AZD1222 COVID-19 vaccine.

With regard to this clone: The same CDR3 also results from other DNA sequences found in this sample. CDR3 DNA sequence: TGTGCCAGCAGTTCGGCATACGAGCAGTACTTC. Protein sequence: CASSSAYEQYF. This chain joins TRBV28 and TRBJ2-7, with D uncertain. The germline V and J ends were trimmed by 4 bases and 4 bases, with 5 bases remaining between them. The length of the CDR3 is 11 residues. Germline assignment: CDR1 MDHEN and CDR2 SYDVKM.

About this clone itself: In the same sample, other DNA sequences code for this CDR3. The chain combines TRBV5-1 with TRBJ1-5; D not certain. Germline-derived CDR1 and CDR2 are SGHRS and YFSETQ. The CDR3 runs 13 residues. Trimming took 0 bases from V and 4 from J, leaving 5 bases between them. CDR3 in DNA: TGCGCCAGCAGCTTGGGACCTAATCAGCCCCAGCATTTT. This codes for CASSLGPNQPQHF.

V usage is TRBV28 and J usage is TRBJ2-7; no definite D call. The CDR3 has 10 residues. V shed 6 bases and J shed 7 bases, with 7 bases lying between them. Looked up from germline, CDR1 is MDHEN and CDR2 is SYDVKM. The CDR3 reads CASSRLEQYF. The CDR3 DNA is TGTGCCAGCAGCCGCCTGGAGCAGTACTTC.

V is TRBV5-1 and J is TRBJ1-4; no clear D. V was cut by 0 bases and J by 3 bases, with 6 bases left in between. CDR1 and CDR2 (germline): SGHRS, YFSETQ. The CDR3 covers 14 residues. The CDR3 spells CASSLDRANEKLFF. For the CDR3, the DNA is TGCGCCAGCAGCTTGGATAGGGCTAATGAAAAACTGTTTTTT.

This chain links TRBV27 with TRBJ1-5, with 7 positions matching TRBD1. The CDR3 has 17 residues. Germline loops: CDR1 MNHEY, CDR2 SMNVEV (reference sequence). V lost 5 bases and J lost 0; bases outside the gene matches: 10. The chain's CDR3 is CASSPQRGQYSNQPQHF. The CDR3 coding sequence is TGTGCCAGCAGTCCTCAACGGGGACAGTATAGCAATCAGCCCCAGCATTTT.

The chain combines TRBV7-9 with TRBJ2-7; tentative D call: TRBD1 (6 bases). Trimming pared 7 bases from V and 5 bases from J, leaving 18 bases between. This CDR3 has 14 amino acids. Germline CDR1 SEHNR, CDR2 FQNEAQ (reference sequence). CDR3 bases: TGTGCCAGCACCCGCCGGGACATTGGCGACGAGCAGTACTTC. Protein product: CASTRRDIGDEQYF. The variable domain in full, with the rest retrieved from reference TRBV7-9 and TRBJ2-7, is DTGVSQNPRHKITKRGQNVTFRCDPISEHNRLYWYRQTLGQGPEFLTYFQNEAQLEKSRLLSDRFSAERPKGSFSTLEIQRTEQGDSAMYLCASTRRDIGDEQYFGPGTRLTVT.

The rearrangement uses TRBV4-1 and TRBJ1-2, with 8 bases that match TRBD1. Trimming removed 1 base from V and 6 bases from J; junction bases left unmatched: 7. CDR1 and CDR2 (germline): MGHRA, YSYEKL. The CDR3 has 15 residues. For the CDR3, the DNA is TGCGCCAGCAGCCAAGCACGACAGGGGATCGATGGCTACACCTTC. It yields the protein CASSQARQGIDGYTF.

This chain uses TRBV20-1 with TRBJ1-4; maybe TRBD1 (6 bases). Germline CDR1 DFQATT, CDR2 SNEGSKA (reference sequence). Between the trimmed V and J ends, which lost 3 bases and 8 bases, there was a span of 16 bases. This CDR3 contains 14 residues. The CDR3 nucleotides read TGCAGTGCTAGTAGGGGGGCGCCCCGGGAAAAACTGTTTTTT. This sequence encodes CSASRGAPREKLFF.

This chain joins TRBV2 and TRBJ2-5; 7 bases align to TRBD1. The CDR3 consists of 13 residues. Losses at the gene ends were 2 bases for V and 7 bases for J; bases not matched to a gene: 4. CDR1 is SNHLY and CDR2 is FYNNEI in the germline V gene. CDR3 region: CASSERGGPTQYF. Here the CDR3 DNA reads TGTGCCAGCAGTGAAAGAGGGGGCCCGACCCAGTACTTC.

The J gene is TRBJ1-1, the V gene TRBV4-2; D might be TRBD1 (5 bases). Deletions cut 0 bases from V and 11 bases from J, with 13 bases between. The CDR3 covers 13 residues. CDR1 and CDR2 (germline): LGHNA, YNFKEQ. The CDR3 DNA follows: TGTGCCAGCAGCCAAGATCTGGGGGGTTCGGCTTTCTTT. It is translated as CASSQDLGGSAFF.

The rearrangement uses TRBV19 and TRBJ1-2, with a possible D match to TRBD1 (6 bases). The germline V gene encodes CDR1 LNHDA and CDR2 SQIVND (reference sequence). The CDR3 runs to 16 residues. V dropped 1 base and J dropped 4 bases, with 16 bases sitting between them. In nucleotides, the CDR3 is TGTGCCAGTAGTATAGTCTTCCTCGAAGGGGGCTATGGCTACACCTTC. This gives the protein CASSIVFLEGGYGYTF.

This clone was detected only once. In nucleotides, the CDR3 is TGTGCCAGTAACCTCCGGGGCAGGGGGGACTATGGCTACACCTTC. Protein product: CASNLRGRGDYGYTF. The chain uses TRBV19 and TRBJ1-2; 7 bases are shared with TRBD1. The CDR3 contains 15 residues. In germline, CDR1 is LNHDA, CDR2 SQIVND (reference sequence). J gave up 3 bases and V 7 bases, and 11 bases lay outside the gene matches.

The V call is TRBV28, the J call TRBJ1-2, with TRBD1 matching over 7 bases. CDR3 length equals 14 residues. Germline V gene lookup returns CDR1 MDHEN and CDR2 SYDVKM. With 2 bases clipped from V and 8 bases from J, the junction kept 8 bases outside the gene matches. In DNA, the CDR3 is TGTGCCAGCAGTTTAACCCCGACAGGGAGAGGCTACACCTTC. The encoded protein is CASSLTPTGRGYTF.

The V gene is TRBV28, the J gene TRBJ2-7, with TRBD1 identical over 8 bases. The V and J ends lost 5 bases and 3 bases, in that order; junction bases with no gene match: 9. The CDR3 contains 15 residues. Germline lookup yields CDR1 MDHEN and CDR2 SYDVKM. The CDR3 coding sequence is TGTGCCAGCAGTCCCGCGGACAGGGTTGGCTACGAGCAGTACTTC. This translates into CASSPADRVGYEQYF.

The chain recombines TRBV7-8 with TRBJ1-1; D gene ambiguous. There are 14 residues in the CDR3. Trimming removed 5 bases from V and 0 bases from J, with 10 bases in between. Germline CDR1 SGHVS, CDR2 FQNEAQ. The CDR3 DNA reads TGTGCCAGCAGCCTCGCACAGTTGAACACTGAAGCTTTCTTT. Its translation is CASSLAQLNTEAFF.

J is TRBJ1-1 and V is TRBV6-2 or TRBV6-3; a weak D match, TRBD1 (5 bases). This CDR3 has 16 residues. Germline lookup yields CDR1 MNHEY and CDR2 SVGEGT. V lost 4 bases and J 1 base, leaving 16 bases between the germline ends. CDR3 coding DNA: TGTGCCAGCAGTTCCCGGGACGTCGTTTGGAACACTGAAGCTTTCTTT. Protein product: CASSSRDVVWNTEAFF.

V is TRBV5-1 and J is TRBJ1-2; unclear D gene. With 2 bases removed from V and 1 base from J, the gap between germline ends came to 9 bases. From germline, CDR1 is SGHRS and CDR2 YFSETQ. The CDR3 length is 14 residues. The CDR3 is CASSFPGSNYGYTF. The DNA of the CDR3 is TGCGCCAGCAGCTTCCCGGGGAGTAACTATGGCTACACCTTC.

This chain connects TRBV11-3 to TRBJ2-7, with 12 bases aligning to TRBD1. This CDR3 is 14 amino acids long. Germline-derived CDR1 and CDR2 are SGHNT and YENEEA. J was trimmed by 7 bases and V by 5 bases; bases with no gene match: 6. The CDR3, as DNA: TGTGCCAGCAGCCTGGGACAGGGGGCCTCGGAGCAGTACTTC. Its protein product is CASSLGQGASEQYF.

V and J are TRBV12-3 or TRBV12-4 and TRBJ1-1; D ambiguous. The CDR3 sequence is 13 residues long. V was pared by 3 bases and J by 2 bases, with 7 bases between. The CDR3 loop reads CASSLRLNTEAFF. Written as DNA, the CDR3 is TGTGCCAGCAGTTTGAGGCTTAACACTGAAGCTTTCTTT.

The chain links TRBV7-2 to TRBJ2-1; 14 positions agree with TRBD2. Germline V gene lookup returns CDR1 SGHTA and CDR2 FQGNSA. After removal of 3 bases from V and 4 bases from J, the junction contained 5 bases not matched to a gene. This CDR3 is 17 amino acids long. CDR3 in DNA: TGTGCCAGCAGCTTCGGGACTAGCGGGAGAGTTTACAATGAGCAGTTCTTC. Translation: CASSFGTSGRVYNEQFF. Using reference TRBV7-2 and TRBJ2-1 for the parts outside the CDR3, the full variable domain is GAGVSQSPSNKVTEKGKDVELRCDPISGHTALYWYRQSLGQGLEFLIYFQGNSAPDKSGLPSDRFSAERTGGSVSTLTIQRTQQEDSAVYLCASSFGTSGRVYNEQFFGPGTRLTVL.

The chain links TRBV11-2 to TRBJ1-2; D might be TRBD1 (5 bases). The V gene lost 1 base and the J gene lost 5 bases, with 14 bases spanning the gap. The CDR3 spans 15 residues. Per the germline V gene, CDR1 is SGHAT and CDR2 is FQNNGV. In nucleotides, the CDR3 is TGTGCCAGCAGCTTAGCCCCGAAACAGGTTTATGGCTACACCTTC. It specifies CASSLAPKQVYGYTF.

The chain couples TRBV5-6 to TRBJ1-1; 9 positions match TRBD1. CDR1 SGHDT and CDR2 YYEEEE come from the germline V gene. V was pared by 3 bases and J by 0 bases, with 3 bases of the junction left unmatched. The CDR3 consists of 15 residues. The CDR3 DNA reads as TGTGCCAGCAGCTGGGGGACAGGGTTGAACACTGAAGCTTTCTTT. Translating gives CASSWGTGLNTEAFF.

This clone appeared once. The chain carries TRBV29-1 and TRBJ1-2; D is perhaps TRBD1 (6 bases). The CDR3 has 16 residues. V dropped 5 bases and J dropped 8 bases, with 27 bases sitting between them. Germline V lookup: CDR1 SQVTM, CDR2 ANQGSEA. In DNA, the CDR3 is TGCAGCGTTCCGCCGGCTACCGGGACACCTACGGAGGGCTACACCTTC. As protein: CSVPPATGTPTEGYTF.

The chain is built from TRBV10-3 and TRBJ2-7, with 9 bases lining up with TRBD1. The V gene's germline CDR1 is ENHRY and CDR2 SYGVKD. This CDR3 region has 16 residues. J gave up 4 bases and V 1 base, and 8 bases lay outside the gene matches. CDR3 protein: CAISEFPGQGAYEQYF. CDR3 nucleotide sequence: TGTGCCATCAGTGAGTTCCCGGGACAGGGTGCTTACGAGCAGTACTTC.

The chain is built from TRBV19 and TRBJ2-3; unclear D gene. The V end was cut by 6 bases, the J end by 6 bases, with 13 bases between. There are 13 residues in the CDR3. Germline V lookup: CDR1 LNHDA, CDR2 SQIVND (reference sequence). This chain's CDR3 is CASRRTQTDTQYF. The DNA of the CDR3 is TGTGCCAGTAGAAGGACCCAGACGGATACGCAGTATTTT.

V and J are TRBV5-4 and TRBJ2-2; no clear D gene. CDR3 size: 15 residues. The ends were cut back, 3 bases at V and 1 base at J, with 10 bases in the middle. CDR1 and CDR2 (germline): SGHNT, YYREEE (reference sequence). CDR3 amino acids: CASSSDGWNTGELFF. In nucleotides, the CDR3 is TGTGCCAGCAGCTCGGACGGTTGGAACACCGGGGAGCTGTTTTTT.

CDR3 nucleotide sequence: TGCGCCAGCAAAGCTAGCGGGGGTCATACGCAGTATTTT. Encoded protein: CASKASGGHTQYF. The rearrangement uses TRBV10-1 and TRBJ2-3; 10 nucleotides match TRBD2. There are 13 residues in the CDR3. Trimming cost V 7 bases and J 7 bases; bases outside gene matches: 5. From germline, CDR1 is WNHNN and CDR2 SYGVQD (reference sequence).

The chain recombines TRBV9 with TRBJ1-6, with TRBD1 as a possible D gene (5 bases). Trimming took 7 bases from V and 6 from J, leaving 11 bases between them. This CDR3 has 13 amino acids. The germline gives CDR1 SGDLS, CDR2 YYNGEE. CDR3 sequence: CASGEGPNSPLHF. The CDR3 DNA sequence: TGTGCCAGCGGCGAGGGGCCTAATTCACCCCTCCACTTT.